The T cell receptor (beta chain) described here comes from a study of T cells in Graves' hyperthyroidism and ophthalmopathy. Study-level background: Specimen type is peripheral blood, collected at initial diagnosis prior to any treatment. Study results and limitations: A median roughly six months before onset, the model predicted ophthalmopathy.

The germline V gene has CDR1 MDHEN and CDR2 SYDVKM. The CDR3 sequence is 13 residues long. Trimming cost V 10 bases and J 3 bases; bases outside gene matches: 3. Those patients with uncontrolled infection, other autoimmune disease, pregnancy or lactation were excluded. Clinicians diagnosed patients from clinical symptoms, serum thyroxine and TRAb, thyroid ultrasound and orbital computed tomography. This clonotype was recorded many times. The antigen is undetermined. Amplified TCR beta CDR3 regions derived from RNA transcripts. TCR CDR3 underwent first-round RT-PCR with the HTBI primer set. Each CDR3 protein gets one entry after TCRdb re-called the multiplex PCR reads with MiXCR. The sample contains about 400,000 distinct CDR3 sequences, around 14% of which appear only once.

The source of this sequence is a woman aged 30 to 39 with Graves' hyperthyroidism. The sample consisted of blood. The V gene is TRBV28, the J gene TRBJ2-7, with 13 nucleotides matching TRBD2. In nucleotides, the CDR3 is TGTGCCACCGGACTAGCGGGGGTCTACGAGCAGTACTTC. This translates into CATGLAGVYEQYF.